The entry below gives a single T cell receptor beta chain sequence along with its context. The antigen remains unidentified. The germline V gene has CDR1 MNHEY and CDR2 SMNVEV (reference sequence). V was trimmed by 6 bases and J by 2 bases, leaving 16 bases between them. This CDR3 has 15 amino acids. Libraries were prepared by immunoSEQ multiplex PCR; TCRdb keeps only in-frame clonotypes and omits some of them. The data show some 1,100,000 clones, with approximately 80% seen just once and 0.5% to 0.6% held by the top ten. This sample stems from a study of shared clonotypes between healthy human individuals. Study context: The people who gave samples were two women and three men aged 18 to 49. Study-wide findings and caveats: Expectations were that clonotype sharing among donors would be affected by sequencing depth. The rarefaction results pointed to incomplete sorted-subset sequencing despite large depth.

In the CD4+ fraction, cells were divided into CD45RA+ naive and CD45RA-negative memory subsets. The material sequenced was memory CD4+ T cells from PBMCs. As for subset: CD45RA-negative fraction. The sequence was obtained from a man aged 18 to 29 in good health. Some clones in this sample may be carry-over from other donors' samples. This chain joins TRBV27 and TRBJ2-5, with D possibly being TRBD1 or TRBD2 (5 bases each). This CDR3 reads CASSLRDAEQETQYF. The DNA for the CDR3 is TGTGCCAGCAGCCTCCGGGACGCAGAACAAGAGACCCAGTACTTC.